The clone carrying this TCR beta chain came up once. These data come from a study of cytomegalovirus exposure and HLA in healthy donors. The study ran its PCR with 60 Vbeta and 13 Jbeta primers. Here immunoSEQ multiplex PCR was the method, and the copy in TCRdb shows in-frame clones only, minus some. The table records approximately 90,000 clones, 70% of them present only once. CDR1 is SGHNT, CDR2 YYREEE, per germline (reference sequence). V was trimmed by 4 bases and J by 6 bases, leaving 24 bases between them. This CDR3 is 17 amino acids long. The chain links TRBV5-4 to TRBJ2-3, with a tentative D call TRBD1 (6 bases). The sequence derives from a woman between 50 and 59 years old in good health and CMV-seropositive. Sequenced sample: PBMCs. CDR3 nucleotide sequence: TGTGCCAGCAGCCCATGGGGGCGAATTCGGGTTAGGGATACGCAGTATTTT. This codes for CASSPWGRIRVRDTQYF.